This T cell receptor beta chain was retrieved from a study of blood T cell repertoires in COVID-19. CDR3 length: 18 residues. Germline CDR1 SGHRS, CDR2 YFSETQ. V was pared by 5 bases and J by 4 bases, with 16 bases of the junction left unmatched. This clone showed up just a few times. The data were produced by immunoSEQ multiplex PCR, yet TCRdb's version contains in-frame clones alone and is incomplete. The profile shows approximately 96,000 clones, over 70% of them singletons. The sample taken for sequencing was peripheral blood. The rearrangement joins TRBV5-1 to TRBJ1-3; 9 bases agree with TRBD1. The TCR was taken from a woman aged 80 or over with acute or convalescent COVID-19. The CDR3 DNA is TGCGCCAGCAGTCTGACCACCCGACAGGGGGTGAAAGGAAACACCATATATTTT. Amino acids: CASSLTTRQGVKGNTIYF.